These T cell receptor beta chains were read from a single sample in a study of spatial heterogeneity in lung cancer. TCRdb re-called the 5' RACE reads through MiXCR, storing one row per CDR3 protein. Found here are about 800 distinct CDR3 sequences, over 9.5% of them singletons; the top ten hold about 32%. The input for sequencing was lung tumor tissue, taken at surgery. These receptors came from a male donor with early-stage non-small cell lung cancer. CDR3s include the opening cysteine and the closing phenylalanine or tryptophan. D genes are given only for firm matches. The size field is filled for only some rows; it gives once, few, many or a size class.

CASSFWVAGKQETQYF,TGTGCCAGCAGCTTCTGGGTAGCGGGGAAACAAGAGACCCAGTACTTC,TRBJ2-5,TRBV7-2,medium-sized,TRBD2
CASSLGKRLSNEQFF,TGTGCCAGCAGCTTGGGAAAGAGGTTAAGCAATGAGCAGTTCTTC,TRBJ2-1,TRBV5-6,few,.
CASTPTNEKLFF,TGCGCCAGCACACCAACTAATGAAAAACTGTTTTTT,TRBJ1-4,TRBV10-2,.,.
CASSLADLTDTQYF,TGTGCCAGCAGTTTGGCAGACCTCACAGATACGCAGTATTTT,TRBJ2-3,TRBV7-9,.,.
CASSFQRNQPQHF,TGTGCCAGCAGCTTTCAGCGCAATCAGCCCCAGCATTTT,TRBJ1-5,TRBV7-8,medium-sized,.
CSARRDRLQETQYF,TGCAGTGCTAGGCGGGACAGACTCCAAGAGACCCAGTACTTC,TRBJ2-5,TRBV20-1,medium-sized,.
CASRTEQGLNSPLHF,TGTGCCAGCAGGACAGAACAGGGGTTGAATTCACCCCTCCACTTT,TRBJ1-6,TRBV12-3/TRBV12-4,large,TRBD1
CASSRDRGYGYTF,TGTGCCAGCAGCCGGGACAGGGGCTATGGCTACACCTTC,TRBJ1-2,TRBV7-9,medium-sized,TRBD1
CASSPIGIANTGELFF,TGTGCCAGCAGTCCAATTGGGATTGCGAACACCGGGGAGCTGTTTTTT,TRBJ2-2,TRBV12-3/TRBV12-4,.,.
CASSPREEVAFF,TGTGCCAGCAGTCCCCGGGAGGAGGTAGCTTTCTTT,TRBJ1-1,TRBV2,medium-sized,.
CASSQDGYAIRNTIYF,TGTGCCAGCAGCCAAGATGGATACGCGATTCGGAACACCATATATTTT,TRBJ1-3,TRBV3-1,medium-sized,.
CASSERADTQYF,TGTGCCAGCAGTGAAAGGGCAGATACGCAGTATTTT,TRBJ2-3,TRBV6-1,medium-sized,.
CASSITSELTQYF,TGTGCCAGCAGCATTACTAGCGAGCTTACGCAGTATTTT,TRBJ2-3,TRBV11-3,hyperexpanded,TRBD2
CASSPAGSGTQYF,TGTGCCAGCAGCCCAGCGGGCTCAGGGACGCAGTATTTT,TRBJ2-3,TRBV28,medium-sized,.
CASSPGTTWHEQFF,TGCGCCAGCAGTCCCGGGACTACCTGGCATGAGCAGTTCTTC,TRBJ2-1,TRBV10-2,large,TRBD2
CASSMGGSVTEAFF,TGTGCCAGCAGTATGGGAGGGAGCGTCACTGAAGCTTTCTTT,TRBJ1-1,TRBV7-2,.,.
CASSPTGGSYNEQFF,TGTGCCAGCAGCCCGACCGGGGGATCCTACAATGAGCAGTTCTTC,TRBJ2-1,TRBV21-1,large,.
CASSRQRGGGNEQFF,TGTGCCAGCAGCCGACAGCGGGGAGGAGGCAATGAGCAGTTCTTC,TRBJ2-1,TRBV6-5,medium-sized,TRBD2
CASSDSAGGSENIQYF,TGTGCCAGCAGTGACTCGGCAGGGGGCAGCGAAAACATTCAGTACTTC,TRBJ2-4,TRBV6-1,medium-sized,TRBD1
CASSLGQGRLAGISQFF,TGTGCCAGCAGCTTAGGGCAGGGGCGACTAGCGGGTATATCTCAGTTCTTC,TRBJ2-1,TRBV7-6,.,TRBD2
CASSSGTGAEQFF,TGCGCCAGCAGCTCCGGGACAGGGGCTGAGCAGTTCTTC,TRBJ2-1,TRBV5-1,large,TRBD1
CASTFWGGRVIQYF,TGTGCCAGCACTTTCTGGGGGGGCCGGGTCATTCAGTACTTC,TRBJ2-4,TRBV12-3/TRBV12-4,medium-sized,.
CASRRTSGGFSSYNEQFF,TGTGCCAGCAGGAGAACTAGCGGGGGGTTCTCCTCCTACAATGAGCAGTTCTTC,TRBJ2-1,TRBV6-1,large,TRBD2
CAISAGQGADTEAFF,TGTGCCATCAGTGCTGGACAGGGGGCTGACACTGAAGCTTTCTTT,TRBJ1-1,TRBV10-3,medium-sized,TRBD1
CASIQEGGGAGGQYF,TGTGCCAGCATCCAAGAGGGCGGGGGCGCCGGGGGCCAGTACTTC,TRBJ2-5,TRBV7-9,large,.
CASSFTDYGYTF,TGTGCCAGCAGCTTTACGGATTATGGCTACACCTTC,TRBJ1-2,TRBV13,medium-sized,.
CASSLHNSNTEAFF,TGTGCCAGCAGCCTTCATAATTCGAACACTGAAGCTTTCTTT,TRBJ1-1,TRBV6-5,medium-sized,.
CASTRDGDTDTQYF,TGTGCCAGCACGAGGGACGGGGACACAGATACGCAGTATTTT,TRBJ2-3,TRBV6-2/TRBV6-3,medium-sized,.
CASSLDLGVGQYNEQFF,TGCGCCAGCAGCTTGGACCTCGGGGTGGGTCAATACAATGAGCAGTTCTTC,TRBJ2-1,TRBV5-1,medium-sized,.
CASSSQGALHNEQFF,TGCGCCAGCAGCTCCCAGGGGGCCCTCCATAATGAGCAGTTCTTC,TRBJ2-1,TRBV5-1,medium-sized,TRBD1
CASSLDLGDQDTQYF,TGTGCCAGCAGCTTAGATTTGGGGGACCAAGATACGCAGTATTTT,TRBJ2-3,TRBV7-2,medium-sized,.
CATSDLRYRGANTGELFF,TGTGCCACCAGTGATTTGCGATACAGGGGGGCGAACACCGGGGAGCTGTTTTTT,TRBJ2-2,TRBV24-1,medium-sized,TRBD1
CAAPGQGWSSAPYEQYF,TGTGCCGCCCCTGGACAGGGGTGGTCCTCAGCGCCCTACGAGCAGTACTTC,TRBJ2-7,TRBV10-3,medium-sized,TRBD1
CASSGAGGINEQYF,TGCGCCAGCAGCGGAGCGGGAGGTATAAACGAGCAGTACTTC,TRBJ2-7,TRBV5-1,.,TRBD2
CASSVAGGNIQYF,TGTGCCAGCAGTGTGGCGGGAGGGAACATTCAGTACTTC,TRBJ2-4,TRBV2,medium-sized,TRBD2
CASSPPEDHNYNEQFF,TGTGCCAGCTCACCACCGGAGGACCATAACTACAATGAGCAGTTCTTC,TRBJ2-1,TRBV18,medium-sized,.
CSAPRGNEKLFF,TGCAGTGCTCCCCGCGGGAATGAAAAACTGTTTTTT,TRBJ1-4,TRBV20-1,.,.
CASLLRTGYYTGELFF,TGTGCCAGCTTACTACGGACAGGATACTACACCGGGGAGCTGTTTTTT,TRBJ2-2,TRBV18,large,TRBD1
CASRDRLDRGPSGGNEQFF,TGCGCCAGCAGAGATCGATTGGACAGGGGGCCGTCTGGGGGCAATGAGCAGTTCTTC,TRBJ2-1,TRBV10-2,large,TRBD1
CASSEYGASGRARTGELFF,TGTGCCAGCAGTGAATATGGGGCTAGCGGGAGGGCCCGGACCGGGGAGCTGTTTTTT,TRBJ2-2,TRBV2,large,TRBD2
CASSLELAGGPMTQYF,TGTGCCAGCAGCTTGGAACTAGCGGGGGGACCGATGACGCAGTATTTT,TRBJ2-3,TRBV5-5,medium-sized,TRBD2
CASSPRGTYEQYF,TGTGCCAGCAGCCCGAGGGGAACCTACGAGCAGTACTTC,TRBJ2-7,TRBV6-2/TRBV6-3,medium-sized,.
CASSTGTNTGELFF,TGTGCCAGCAGCACCGGGACGAACACCGGGGAGCTGTTTTTT,TRBJ2-2,TRBV7-9,.,.
CAWTPWGGENTGELFF,TGTGCCTGGACTCCCTGGGGCGGAGAGAACACCGGGGAGCTGTTTTTT,TRBJ2-2,TRBV30,large,.
CASIRDSYNEQFF,TGTGCCAGCATTCGGGACAGCTACAATGAGCAGTTCTTC,TRBJ2-1,TRBV28,large,TRBD1
CATSIQSEGNQPQHF,TGTGCCACCAGCATACAGTCAGAAGGCAATCAGCCCCAGCATTTT,TRBJ1-5,TRBV15,medium-sized,.
CASSEDSRGNEQFF,TGTGCCAGCAGTGAGGACAGTCGCGGGAATGAGCAGTTCTTC,TRBJ2-1,TRBV2,medium-sized,.
CASSLGLAGGRVHEQYF,TGCGCCAGCAGCTTGGGGCTAGCGGGAGGGAGAGTCCACGAGCAGTACTTC,TRBJ2-7,TRBV5-1,large,TRBD2
CASSQGGLAATDTQYF,TGTGCCAGCAGCCAAGGGGGACTAGCGGCCACAGATACGCAGTATTTT,TRBJ2-3,TRBV4-2,medium-sized,TRBD2
CAWSVMDTGELFF,TGTGCCTGGAGTGTAATGGACACCGGGGAGCTGTTTTTT,TRBJ2-2,TRBV30,.,.